Listed below are T cell receptor beta chains from one sample, sequenced in a study of T cells in Graves' hyperthyroidism and ophthalmopathy. TCRdb re-called the multiplex PCR reads through MiXCR, storing one row per CDR3 protein. This sample has about 480,000 distinct CDR3 sequences, with approximately 15% found just once. Sequenced sample: blood. Receptors were obtained from a woman aged 18-29 years with Graves' hyperthyroidism. The conserved cysteine and the conserved F or W are not part of the CDR3 here.

v_call	j_call	cdr3_aa
TRBV10-1	TRBJ1-1	ASSDPRGRGTEAF
TRBV6-1	TRBJ1-5	ASSERGGNRPQH
TRBV28	TRBJ2-2	ASTPGQGLVGELF
TRBV10-3	TRBJ2-6	ATTNVGYRLTGANVLT
TRBV9	TRBJ2-6	ASSGRGRALAGANVLT
TRBV27	TRBJ1-1	ASKVTWNAEAF
TRBV27	TRBJ1-1	ASSPKGTEAF
TRBV6-5	TRBJ1-2	ASSHGEGGNYGYT
TRBV9	TRBJ2-1	ASSVGAGDEQF
TRBV3-1	TRBJ2-7	ASSPPDQYEQY
TRBV9	TRBJ2-5	ASSLGGTKETQY
TRBV10-3	TRBJ2-5	AISDFSGREEETQY
TRBV12-3/TRBV12-4	TRBJ2-1	ASSPRVGGYNEQF
TRBV11-2	TRBJ2-1	ASSSTGDEQF
TRBV6-1	TRBJ2-7	ASSFPGGEQY
TRBV20-1	TRBJ2-1	SAPRTDASEQF
TRBV12-3/TRBV12-4	TRBJ1-5	ASSFGPLNQPQH
TRBV30	TRBJ2-1	AWTSANEQF
TRBV2	TRBJ2-5	ASTPRVTQETQY
TRBV5-1	TRBJ2-7	ASRIQETYEQY
TRBV24-1	TRBJ2-1	ATSGRGRESEQF
TRBV20-1	TRBJ2-5	SAAPLAFGDQETQY
TRBV19	TRBJ1-1	ASSAAGGETEAF
TRBV20-1	TRBJ2-5	SATGLAGETQY
TRBV6-1	TRBJ2-7	ASSRDYEQY